A single sample is the source of the 10 T cell receptor beta chains below, sequenced in a study of T cells after yellow fever vaccination. TCRdb processed the 5' RACE reads anew with MiXCR; each CDR3 protein has one entry. The data contain some 300,000 distinct CDR3 sequences, about 10% of them seen just once; the ten biggest clones take up about 3%. Sample: CD4+ T cells sorted from PBMCs, taken 5 days after the yellow fever booster vaccination. The receptors were gathered from a man aged 18 to 30 who received the YFV17D yellow fever vaccine.

This clonotype was detected only a few times. The DNA for the CDR3 is TGTGCCAGCAGCTTACCGGGGGGACAGGGGTACACTGAAGCTTTCTTT. Its protein product is CASSLPGGQGYTEAFF. The rearrangement uses TRBV7-7 and TRBJ1-1; 10 bases are a match to TRBD1. CDR1 and CDR2 from the germline V gene are SSHAT and FNYEAQ (reference sequence). Germline trimming cut 2 bases from V and 3 bases from J; bases unmatched to any gene: 6. This CDR3 has 16 amino acids.

There are many counts of this clonotype. The chain carries TRBV12-3 or TRBV12-4 and TRBJ1-4; a possible D gene is TRBD1 (5 bases). Trimming pared 1 base from V and 8 bases from J, leaving 11 bases between. This CDR3 spans 14 amino acids. The CDR3 sequence is CASSLDRGREKLFF. The CDR3 DNA reads as TGTGCCAGCAGTTTAGACCGGGGCAGGGAAAAACTGTTTTTT.

This clonotype was seen repeatedly, ten times or more. The rearrangement uses TRBV6-5 and TRBJ2-3, with a weak D call TRBD1 (6 bases). This CDR3 is built from 15 residues. Germline values: CDR1 MNHEY, CDR2 SVGAGI. V shed 2 bases and J shed 3 bases, with 12 bases lying between them. In DNA, the CDR3 is TGTGCCAGCAGTTACACAGGGTCGAAGACAGATACGCAGTATTTT. It yields the protein CASSYTGSKTDTQYF.

The gene calls are TRBV5-1 and TRBJ2-5; D gene unclear. Trimming cost V 6 bases and J 5 bases, with 17 bases left between them. Per the germline V gene, CDR1 is SGHRS and CDR2 is YFSETQ. The CDR3 length is 14 residues. Written as DNA, the CDR3 is TGCGCCAGCACGCCAGGCGAGGTAGTGGAGACCCAGTACTTC. Residues: CASTPGEVVETQYF.

The chain carries TRBV12-3 or TRBV12-4 and TRBJ2-7; D is perhaps TRBD1 (6 bases). This CDR3 is built from 14 residues. The V gene lost 0 bases and the J gene lost 7 bases, with 13 bases spanning the gap. CDR3 sequence: CASSLAGLRGEQYF. CDR3 DNA sequence: TGTGCCAGCAGTTTAGCGGGGCTGAGGGGGGAGCAGTACTTC.

This clonotype has more than one count but fewer than ten. The CDR3 nucleotides are TGTGCCAGCAGTTTGACCAGGCTAGCGGGGGGCTATTACAATGAGCAGTTCTTC. Translating gives CASSLTRLAGGYYNEQFF. The V call is TRBV27, the J call TRBJ2-1, with 11 bases aligning to TRBD2. Trimming took 3 bases from V and 4 from J; bases not matched to a gene: 11. The CDR3 extends over 18 amino acids. Germline CDR1 MNHEY, CDR2 SMNVEV (reference sequence).

The V and J genes are TRBV5-1 and TRBJ2-7; D unresolved. V dropped 2 bases and J dropped 3 bases, with 9 bases sitting between them. Germline CDR1 is SGHRS and CDR2 is YFSETQ. CDR3 size: 13 residues. CDR3 in DNA: TGCGCCAGCAGCTTTAATGACGGCTACGAGCAGTACGTC. It is translated as CASSFNDGYEQYV.

The V and J genes are TRBV20-1 and TRBJ2-5; tentatively, D is TRBD1 or TRBD2 (5 bases each). This CDR3 comprises 13 residues. V was shortened by 3 bases and J by 2 bases, with 10 bases between the two germline ends. Germline CDR1 reads DFQATT; CDR2 reads SNEGSKA (reference sequence). The CDR3 nucleotides read TGCAGTGCTAGGCAGGGCGGGCAAGAGACCCAGTACTTC. It yields the protein CSARQGGQETQYF.

This clonotype was seen a handful of times. The chain combines TRBV7-2 with TRBJ2-2; D uncertain. Germline V CDR1 and CDR2: SGHTA, FQGNSA. The CDR3 is 14 residues long. Trimming pared 3 bases from V and 3 bases from J, leaving 8 bases between. The CDR3 DNA is TGTGCCAGCAGCTTTTTCCAGGACACCGGGGAGCTGTTTTTT. Its protein is CASSFFQDTGELFF.

V is TRBV25-1 and J is TRBJ2-3; TRBD2 agrees at 9 bases. The V gene end was trimmed by 8 bases and the J gene end by 0 bases; junction bases not matched to a gene: 6. CDR1 and CDR2 from the germline V gene are MGHDK and SYGVNS. This CDR3 contains 15 residues. DNA of the CDR3: TGTGCCAGCGGCAGCGGGGGGACCAGCACAGATACGCAGTATTTT. Protein product: CASGSGGTSTDTQYF.